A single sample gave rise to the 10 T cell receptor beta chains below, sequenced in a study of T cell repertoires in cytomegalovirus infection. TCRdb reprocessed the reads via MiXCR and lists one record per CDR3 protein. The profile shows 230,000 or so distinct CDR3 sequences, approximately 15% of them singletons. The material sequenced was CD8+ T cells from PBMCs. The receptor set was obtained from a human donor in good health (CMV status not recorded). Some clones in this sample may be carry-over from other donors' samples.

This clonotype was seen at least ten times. The CDR3 protein is CAISEGEQIIDEQFF. DNA for the CDR3: TGTGCCATCAGTGAGGGGGAGCAGATTATCGATGAGCAGTTCTTC. The chain couples TRBV10-3 to TRBJ2-1; TRBD2 might be the D (5 bases). The V end was cut by 2 bases, the J end by 8 bases, with 16 bases between. CDR1 ENHRY and CDR2 SYGVKD come from the germline V gene. CDR3 size: 15 residues.

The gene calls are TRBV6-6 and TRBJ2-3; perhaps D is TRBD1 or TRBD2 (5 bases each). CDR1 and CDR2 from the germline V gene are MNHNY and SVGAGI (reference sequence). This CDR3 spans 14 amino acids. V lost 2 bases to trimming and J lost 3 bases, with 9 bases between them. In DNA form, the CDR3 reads TGTGCCAGCAGTTACATCAGGGAGACAGATACGCAGTATTTT. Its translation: CASSYIRETDTQYF.

DNA of the CDR3: TGCAGTGCTAGAGATCCGGGACTAGCGACTACAGATACGCAGTATTTT. Amino acids: CSARDPGLATTDTQYF. The chain is built from TRBV20-1 and TRBJ2-3; the match to TRBD2 covers 10 bases. V shed 0 bases and J 3 bases; nucleotides not matched to a gene: 6. CDR1 is DFQATT, CDR2 SNEGSKA, per germline (reference sequence). This CDR3 has 16 amino acids.

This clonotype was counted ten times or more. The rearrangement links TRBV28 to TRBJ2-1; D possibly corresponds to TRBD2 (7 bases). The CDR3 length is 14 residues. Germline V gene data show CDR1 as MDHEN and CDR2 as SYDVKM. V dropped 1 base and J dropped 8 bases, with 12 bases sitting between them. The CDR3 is CASSLSRGGDEQFF. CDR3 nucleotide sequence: TGTGCCAGCAGTTTATCCAGGGGAGGGGATGAGCAGTTCTTC.

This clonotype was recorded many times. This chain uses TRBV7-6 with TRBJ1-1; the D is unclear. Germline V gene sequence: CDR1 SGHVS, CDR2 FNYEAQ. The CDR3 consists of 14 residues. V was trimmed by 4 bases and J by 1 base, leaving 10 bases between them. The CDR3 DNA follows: TGTGCCAGCAGCTCAGGACTCCAGAACACTGAAGCTTTCTTT. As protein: CASSSGLQNTEAFF.

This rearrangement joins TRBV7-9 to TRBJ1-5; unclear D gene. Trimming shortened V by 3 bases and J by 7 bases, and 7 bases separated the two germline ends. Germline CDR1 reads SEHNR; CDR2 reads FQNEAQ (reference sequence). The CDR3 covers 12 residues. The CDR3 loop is CASSFGEQPQHF. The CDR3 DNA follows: TGTGCCAGCAGCTTTGGGGAACAGCCCCAGCATTTT.

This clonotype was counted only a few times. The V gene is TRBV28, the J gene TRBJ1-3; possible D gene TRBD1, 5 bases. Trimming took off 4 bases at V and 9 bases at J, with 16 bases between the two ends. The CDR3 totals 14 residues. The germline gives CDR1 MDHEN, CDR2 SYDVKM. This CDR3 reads CASSSLWGVVTIYF. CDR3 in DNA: TGTGCCAGCAGTTCACTTTGGGGGGTAGTCACCATATATTTT.

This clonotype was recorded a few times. The DNA of the CDR3 is TGCAGTGCTAGAGATACCGAGGGGGTGAACTACGAGCAGTACTTC. Protein: CSARDTEGVNYEQYF. The rearrangement uses TRBV20-1 and TRBJ2-7; tentative D call: TRBD1 (6 bases). There are 15 residues in the CDR3. CDR1 is DFQATT and CDR2 is SNEGSKA in the germline V gene (reference sequence). The V gene lost 0 bases and the J gene lost 3 bases, with 15 bases spanning the gap.

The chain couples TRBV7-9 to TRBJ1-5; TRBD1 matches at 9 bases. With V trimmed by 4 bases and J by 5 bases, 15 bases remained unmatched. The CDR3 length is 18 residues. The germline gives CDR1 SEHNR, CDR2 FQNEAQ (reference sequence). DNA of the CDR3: TGTGCCAGCAGCTGGGGTGGGGACAGGGCCGCTCGGGATCAGCCCCAGCATTTT. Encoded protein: CASSWGGDRAARDQPQHF.

The CDR3 loop reads CAISESGQVNYEQYF. The CDR3 nucleotides read TGTGCCATCAGTGAGTCGGGACAGGTGAACTACGAGCAGTACTTC. The rearrangement uses TRBV10-3 and TRBJ2-7; TRBD1 matches 8 bases. The CDR3 runs to 15 residues. Germline V gene sequence: CDR1 ENHRY, CDR2 SYGVKD. The junction had 4 bases not matched to a gene; V was cut back by 0 bases and J by 3 bases.